This T cell receptor beta chain was retrieved from a study of T cell responses to AZD1222 COVID-19 vaccine. Study-wide results and limits: Along spike, vaccine-associated CD4 TCRs were found throughout, with dominance at 160-218 and 743-854.

This clone occurred a few times. Its matching antigen is unknown. Profiled with immunoSEQ multiplex PCR; TCRdb holds only in-frame clones, not every one. This table has 75,000 to 100,000 clones, just over 85% appearing once. The J segment lost 5 bases and the V segment lost 6 bases, leaving 9 bases of the junction unmatched. This CDR3 has 15 amino acids. CDR1 and CDR2 from the germline V gene are LNHDA and SQIVND (reference sequence). This specimen consisted of peripheral blood, obtained on day 0 of AZD1222 vaccination. This sequence joins TRBV19 and TRBJ2-1, with TRBD2 matching 8 bases. The TCR originated in an adult in good health. This CDR3 is CASRGGSGIHNEQFF. The CDR3 coding sequence is TGTGCCAGTAGAGGGGGTAGCGGGATTCACAATGAGCAGTTCTTC.